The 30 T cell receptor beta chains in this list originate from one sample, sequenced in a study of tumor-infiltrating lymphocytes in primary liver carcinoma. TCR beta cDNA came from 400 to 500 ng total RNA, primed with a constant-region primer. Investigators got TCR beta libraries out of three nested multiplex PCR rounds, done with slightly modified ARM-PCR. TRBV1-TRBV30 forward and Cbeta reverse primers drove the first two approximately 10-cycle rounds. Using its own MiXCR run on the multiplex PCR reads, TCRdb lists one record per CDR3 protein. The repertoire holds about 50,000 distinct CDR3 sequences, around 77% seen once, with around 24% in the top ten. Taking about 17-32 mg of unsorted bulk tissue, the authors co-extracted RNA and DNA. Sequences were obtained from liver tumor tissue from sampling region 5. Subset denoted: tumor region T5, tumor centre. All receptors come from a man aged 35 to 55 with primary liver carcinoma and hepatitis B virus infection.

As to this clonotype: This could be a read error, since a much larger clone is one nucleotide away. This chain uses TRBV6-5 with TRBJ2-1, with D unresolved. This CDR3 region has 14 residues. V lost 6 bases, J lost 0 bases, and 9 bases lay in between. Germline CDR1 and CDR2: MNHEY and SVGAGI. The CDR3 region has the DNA TGTGCCAGCAGCTCTATGAGCTCCTACAATGAGCAGTTCTTC. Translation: CASSSMSSYNEQFF.

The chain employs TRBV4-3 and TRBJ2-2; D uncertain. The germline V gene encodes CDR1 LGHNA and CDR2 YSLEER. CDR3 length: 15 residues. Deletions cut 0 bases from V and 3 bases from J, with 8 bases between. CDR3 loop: CASSQEAGHTGELFF. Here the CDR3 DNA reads TGCGCCAGCAGCCAAGAAGCAGGACACACCGGGGAGCTGTTTTTT.

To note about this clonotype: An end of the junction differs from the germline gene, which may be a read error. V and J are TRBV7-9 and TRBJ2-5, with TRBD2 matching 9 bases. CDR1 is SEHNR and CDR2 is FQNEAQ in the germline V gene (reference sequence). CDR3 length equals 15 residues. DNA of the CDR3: TGTGCCACCACCTTAGGACTAGCGACCCAAGAGGCCCAGTACTTC. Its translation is CATTLGLATQEAQYF.

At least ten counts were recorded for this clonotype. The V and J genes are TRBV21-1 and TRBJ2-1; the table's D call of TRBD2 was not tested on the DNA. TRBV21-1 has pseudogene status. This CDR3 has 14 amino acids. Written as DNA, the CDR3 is TGTGCCAGCCTTGATACTAGCGGGAGTTGTGAGCAGTTCTTC. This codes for CASLDTSGSCEQFF.

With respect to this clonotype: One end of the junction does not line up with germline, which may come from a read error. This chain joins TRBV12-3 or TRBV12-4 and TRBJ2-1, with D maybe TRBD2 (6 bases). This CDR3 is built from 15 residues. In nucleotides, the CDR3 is TGTGCCAACACCATTAGCGGCAACTCCTACATTGAGCAGTTCTTC. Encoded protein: CANTISGNSYIEQFF.

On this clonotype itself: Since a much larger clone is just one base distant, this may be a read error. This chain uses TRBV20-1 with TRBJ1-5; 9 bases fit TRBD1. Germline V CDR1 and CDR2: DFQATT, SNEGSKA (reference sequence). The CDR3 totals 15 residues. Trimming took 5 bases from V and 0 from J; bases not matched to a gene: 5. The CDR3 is CSAGGQGDSNQPQHF. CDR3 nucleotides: TGCAGTGCTGGGGGACAGGGAGATAGCAATCAGCCCCAGCATTTT.

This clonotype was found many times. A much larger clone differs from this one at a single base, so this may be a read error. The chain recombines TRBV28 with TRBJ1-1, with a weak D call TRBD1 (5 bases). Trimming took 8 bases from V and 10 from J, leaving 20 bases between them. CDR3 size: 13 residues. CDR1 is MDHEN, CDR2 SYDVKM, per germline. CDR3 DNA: TGTGCCAGCGGCCCTGGGACTCTCCTGGGAGCTTTCTTT. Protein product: CASGPGTLLGAFF.

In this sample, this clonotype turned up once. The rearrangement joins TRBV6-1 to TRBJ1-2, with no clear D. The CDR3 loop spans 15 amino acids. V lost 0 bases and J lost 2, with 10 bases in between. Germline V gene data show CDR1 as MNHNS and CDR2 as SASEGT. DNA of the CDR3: TGTGCCAGCAGTGAAGCGCATGGGGTCAACTATGGCTACACCTTC. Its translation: CASSEAHGVNYGYTF.

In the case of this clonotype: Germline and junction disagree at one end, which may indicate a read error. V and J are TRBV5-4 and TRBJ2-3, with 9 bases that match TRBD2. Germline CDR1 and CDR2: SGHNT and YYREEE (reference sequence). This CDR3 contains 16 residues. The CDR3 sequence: CAGSLLAGGHTDTQYF. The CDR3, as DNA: TGTGCCGGCAGCCTGCTCGCGGGAGGGCACACAGATACGCAGTATTTT.

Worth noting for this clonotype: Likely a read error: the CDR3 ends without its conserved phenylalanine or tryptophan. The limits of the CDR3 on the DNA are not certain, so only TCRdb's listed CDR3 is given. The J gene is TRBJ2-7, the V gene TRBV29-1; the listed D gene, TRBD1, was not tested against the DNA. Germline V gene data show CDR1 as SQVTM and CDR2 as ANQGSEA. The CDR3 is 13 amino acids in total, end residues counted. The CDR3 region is CSDWTGPSYEQYS.

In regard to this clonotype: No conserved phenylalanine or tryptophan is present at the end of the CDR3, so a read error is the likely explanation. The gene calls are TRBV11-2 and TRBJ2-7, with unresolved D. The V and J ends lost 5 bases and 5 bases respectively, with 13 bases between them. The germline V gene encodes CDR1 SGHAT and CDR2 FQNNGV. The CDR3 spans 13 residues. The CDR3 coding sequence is TGTGCCAGCAGCGGAAGCAGGTGGAACGAGCAGTACTCC. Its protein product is CASSGSRWNEQYS.

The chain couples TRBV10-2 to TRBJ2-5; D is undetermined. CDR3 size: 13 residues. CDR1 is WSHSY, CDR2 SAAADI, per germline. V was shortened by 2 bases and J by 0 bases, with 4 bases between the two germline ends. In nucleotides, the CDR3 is TGCGCCAGCAGTGAGAGCTACCAAGAGACCCAGTACTTC. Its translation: CASSESYQETQYF.

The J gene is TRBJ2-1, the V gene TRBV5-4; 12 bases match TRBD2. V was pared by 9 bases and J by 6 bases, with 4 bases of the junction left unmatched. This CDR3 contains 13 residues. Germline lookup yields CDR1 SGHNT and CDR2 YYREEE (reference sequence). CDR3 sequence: CATTSGRPNEQFF. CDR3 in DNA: TGTGCCACGACTAGCGGGAGACCCAATGAGCAGTTCTTC.

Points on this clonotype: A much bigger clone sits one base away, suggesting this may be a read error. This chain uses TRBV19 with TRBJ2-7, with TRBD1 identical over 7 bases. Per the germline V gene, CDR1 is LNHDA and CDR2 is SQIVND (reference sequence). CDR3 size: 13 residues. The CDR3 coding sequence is TGTGGCAGTAGTGCAACAGGGGTGAACGAGCAGTACTTC. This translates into CGSSATGVNEQYF.

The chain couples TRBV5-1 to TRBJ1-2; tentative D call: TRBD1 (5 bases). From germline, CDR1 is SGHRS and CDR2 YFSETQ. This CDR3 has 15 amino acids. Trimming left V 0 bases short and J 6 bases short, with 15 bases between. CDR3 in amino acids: CASSLERVTGDGYTF. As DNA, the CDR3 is TGCGCCAGCAGCTTGGAGAGGGTCACGGGGGATGGCTACACCTTC.

CDR3 region: CASSYDGLEEQFF. The CDR3 DNA reads as TGTGCCAGCAGTTACGACGGACTGGAAGAGCAGTTCTTC. The chain recombines TRBV6-5 with TRBJ2-1; the D gene is possibly TRBD2 (5 bases). The CDR3 runs to 13 residues. Germline loops: CDR1 MNHEY, CDR2 SVGAGI. V was cut by 2 bases and J by 10 bases, with 12 bases left in between.

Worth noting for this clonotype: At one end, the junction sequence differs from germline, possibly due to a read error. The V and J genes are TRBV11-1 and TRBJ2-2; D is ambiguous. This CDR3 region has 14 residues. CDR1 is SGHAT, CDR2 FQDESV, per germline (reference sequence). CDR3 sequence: CASNLRANSGELFF. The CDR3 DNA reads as TGTGCCAGCAACTTAAGGGCAAACAGCGGGGAGCTGTTTTTT. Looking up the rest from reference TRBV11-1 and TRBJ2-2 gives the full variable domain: EAEVAQSPRYKITEKSQAVAFWCDPISGHATLYWYRQILGQGPELLVQFQDESVVDDSQLPKDRFSAERLKGVDSTLKIQPAELGDSAMYLCASNLRANSGELFFGEGSRLTVL.

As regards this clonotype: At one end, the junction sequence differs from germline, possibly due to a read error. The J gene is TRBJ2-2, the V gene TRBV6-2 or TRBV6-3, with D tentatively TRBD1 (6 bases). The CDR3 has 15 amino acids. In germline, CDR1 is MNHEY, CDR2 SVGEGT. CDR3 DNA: TGTGCCAGCAGACTTACAGGGACCAGCACCGGGGAGCCGTTTTTT. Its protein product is CASRLTGTSTGEPFF.

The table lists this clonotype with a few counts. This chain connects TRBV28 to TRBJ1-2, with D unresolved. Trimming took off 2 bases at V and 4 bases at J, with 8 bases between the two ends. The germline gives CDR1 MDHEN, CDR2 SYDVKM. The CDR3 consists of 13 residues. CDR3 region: CASSLMIGYGYTF. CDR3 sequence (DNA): TGTGCCAGCAGTTTAATGATCGGCTATGGCTACACCTTC.

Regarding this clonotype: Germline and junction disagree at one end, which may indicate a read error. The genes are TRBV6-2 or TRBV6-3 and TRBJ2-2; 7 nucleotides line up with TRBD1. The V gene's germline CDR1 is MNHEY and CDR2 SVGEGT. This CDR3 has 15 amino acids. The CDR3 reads CASRLTGTNTGDLFF. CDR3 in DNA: TGTGCCAGCAGACTTACAGGGACCAACACAGGGGATCTGTTTTTT.

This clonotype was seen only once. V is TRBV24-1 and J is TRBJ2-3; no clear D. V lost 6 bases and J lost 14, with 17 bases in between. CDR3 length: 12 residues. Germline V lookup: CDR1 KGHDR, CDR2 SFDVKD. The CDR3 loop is CATSWATDRRYF. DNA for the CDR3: TGTGCCACCAGTTGGGCCACAGATAGGCGGTATTTT.

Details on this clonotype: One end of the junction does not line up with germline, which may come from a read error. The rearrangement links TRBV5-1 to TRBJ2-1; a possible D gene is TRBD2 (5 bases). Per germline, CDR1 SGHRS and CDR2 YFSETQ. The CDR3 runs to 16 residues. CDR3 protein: CPSSSLAGRVSNEQFF. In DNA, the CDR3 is TGCCCCAGCAGTTCTCTTGCGGGTAGGGTATCAAATGAGCAGTTCTTC.

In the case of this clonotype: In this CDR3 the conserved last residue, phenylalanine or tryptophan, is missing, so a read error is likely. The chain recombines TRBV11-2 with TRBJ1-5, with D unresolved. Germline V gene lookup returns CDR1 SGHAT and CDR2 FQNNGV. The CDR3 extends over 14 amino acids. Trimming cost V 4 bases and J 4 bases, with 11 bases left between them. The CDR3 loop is CASSSQDPNQPQHL. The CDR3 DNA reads TGTGCCAGCAGCTCTCAGGACCCTAATCAGCCCCAGCATTTA.

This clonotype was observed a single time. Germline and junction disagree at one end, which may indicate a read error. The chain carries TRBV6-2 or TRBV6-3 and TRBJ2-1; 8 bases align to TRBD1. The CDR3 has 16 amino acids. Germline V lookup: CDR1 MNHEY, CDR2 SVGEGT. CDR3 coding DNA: TGTGCCTGCAGCTCCCCGGGACAGGATACCTACAATGAGCAGTTCTTC. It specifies CACSSPGQDTYNEQFF.

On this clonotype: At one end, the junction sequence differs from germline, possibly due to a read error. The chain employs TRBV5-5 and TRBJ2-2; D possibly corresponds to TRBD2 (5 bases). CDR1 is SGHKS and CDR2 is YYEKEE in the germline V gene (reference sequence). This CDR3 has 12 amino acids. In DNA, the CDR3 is TGTGCCAGCGACTGGAACACCGGGGAACTGTTTTTT. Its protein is CASDWNTGELFF.

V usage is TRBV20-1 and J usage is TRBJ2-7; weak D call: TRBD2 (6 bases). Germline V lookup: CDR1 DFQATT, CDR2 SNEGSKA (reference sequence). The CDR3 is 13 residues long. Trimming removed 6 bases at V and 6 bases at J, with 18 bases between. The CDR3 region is CSAQNPVEGEQYF. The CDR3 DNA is TGCAGTGCCCAGAACCCCGTGGAGGGCGAGCAGTACTTC.

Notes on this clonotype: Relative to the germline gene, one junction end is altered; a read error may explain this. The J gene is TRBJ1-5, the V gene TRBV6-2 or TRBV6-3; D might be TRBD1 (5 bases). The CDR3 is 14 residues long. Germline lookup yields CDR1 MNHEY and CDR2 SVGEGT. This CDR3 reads CDSSLVKGDQPQHF. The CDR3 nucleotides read TGTGACAGCTCCCTGGTGAAAGGGGATCAGCCCCAACATTTT.

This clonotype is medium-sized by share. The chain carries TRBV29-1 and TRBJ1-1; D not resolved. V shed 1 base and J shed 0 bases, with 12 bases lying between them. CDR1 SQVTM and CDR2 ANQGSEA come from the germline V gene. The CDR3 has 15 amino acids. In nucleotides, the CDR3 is TGCAGCGTTGAAGCGGGGTGGGGAATGAACACTGAAGCTTTCTTT. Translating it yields CSVEAGWGMNTEAFF.

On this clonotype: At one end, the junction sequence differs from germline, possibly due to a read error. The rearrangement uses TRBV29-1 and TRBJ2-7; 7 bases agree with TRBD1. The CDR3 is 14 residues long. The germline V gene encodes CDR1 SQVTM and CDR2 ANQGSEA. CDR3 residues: CDVPDRVDQVEQYF. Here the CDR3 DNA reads TGCGACGTCCCAGACAGGGTGGATCAGGTTGAGCAATACTTC.

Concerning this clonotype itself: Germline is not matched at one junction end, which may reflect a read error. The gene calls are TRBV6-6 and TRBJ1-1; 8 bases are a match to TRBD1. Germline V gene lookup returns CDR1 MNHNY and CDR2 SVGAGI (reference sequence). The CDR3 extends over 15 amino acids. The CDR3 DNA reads TGTGCCAGCAGTTATCCAACAGGGGGTATGGGCGAAGCTTCCTTT. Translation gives CASSYPTGGMGEASF.